The 10 T cell receptor beta chains in this list originate from one sample, sequenced in a study of T-cell memory formation after mild COVID-19. One entry per CDR3 protein, called by TCRdb with MiXCR from the 5' RACE reads. The sample carries under 250,000 distinct CDR3 sequences, around 30% recorded once. The sample consisted of PBMCs or a T cell subset sorted from them (not recorded which). Every receptor here comes from an adult woman who had mild COVID-19 (a few samples of this study predate the infection). Cell type and time point are not known.

The sample holds a few counts of this clonotype. CDR3 sequence (DNA): TGCGCCAGCAGCGACGGACTCGGTAACAATGAGCAGTTCTTC. The encoded protein is CASSDGLGNNEQFF. The V and J genes are TRBV5-1 and TRBJ2-1; perhaps TRBD2 as D (5 bases). The germline V gene has CDR1 SGHRS and CDR2 YFSETQ. V dropped 4 bases and J dropped 5 bases, with 13 bases sitting between them. The CDR3 covers 14 residues.

The chain combines TRBV20-1 with TRBJ2-3; 8 bases line up with TRBD2. Unmatched junction bases numbered 6, after V lost 3 bases and J lost 4 bases. Looked up from germline, CDR1 is DFQATT and CDR2 is SNEGSKA (reference sequence). This CDR3 comprises 14 residues. The CDR3 nucleotides are TGCAGTGCTAGTTCGGGGGGGCCCCCAGATACGCAGTATTTT. Its protein product is CSASSGGPPDTQYF.

The V and J genes are TRBV18 and TRBJ2-1, with D hard to call. Deletions cut 5 bases from V and 3 bases from J, with 11 bases between. Looked up from germline, CDR1 is KGHSH and CDR2 is LQKENI. CDR3 length: 14 amino acids. CDR3 protein: CASSDTRSYNEQFF. The CDR3 DNA follows: TGTGCCAGCTCAGATACGAGGAGCTACAATGAGCAGTTCTTC.

V is TRBV29-1 and J is TRBJ2-7; D may match TRBD1 or TRBD2 (5 bases each). Germline CDR1 and CDR2: SQVTM and ANQGSEA. The CDR3 is 11 amino acids. V lost 7 bases and J lost 7, with 14 bases in between. CDR3 residues: CSGSRGLEQYF. DNA of the CDR3: TGCAGCGGCTCGAGGGGTCTTGAGCAGTACTTC.

A few counts support this clonotype. The gene calls are TRBV3-1 and TRBJ2-3; D gene uncertain. The germline gives CDR1 LGHDT, CDR2 YNNKEL (reference sequence). This CDR3 comprises 15 residues. The V gene lost 5 bases and the J gene lost 4 bases, with 16 bases spanning the gap. CDR3 sequence: CASSIRAESPDTQYF. The DNA for the CDR3 is TGTGCCAGCAGCATTAGGGCTGAGTCCCCAGATACGCAGTATTTT.

The V gene is TRBV7-2, the J gene TRBJ2-2, with TRBD2 identical over 11 bases. CDR3 length equals 17 residues. CDR1 is SGHTA and CDR2 is FQGNSA in the germline V gene. The V gene end was trimmed by 5 bases and the J gene end by 5 bases; junction bases not matched to a gene: 10. For the CDR3, the DNA is TGTGCCAGCAGCCCCACGGCTAGCGGGGGGTATACCGGGGAGCTGTTTTTT. This gives the protein CASSPTASGGYTGELFF.

The V gene is TRBV4-2, the J gene TRBJ1-1, with TRBD1 matching over 7 bases. Germline lookup yields CDR1 LGHNA and CDR2 YNFKEQ. V was pared by 3 bases and J by 1 base, with 5 bases of the junction left unmatched. The CDR3 runs to 15 residues. This chain's CDR3 is CASSHPGQKNTEAFF. DNA for the CDR3: TGTGCCAGCAGCCACCCGGGACAGAAGAACACTGAAGCTTTCTTT.

The chain has TRBV6-1 and TRBJ2-7, with TRBD1 matching over 8 bases. Trimming at V came to 0 bases and at J to 0 bases, leaving 4 bases not matched to a gene. CDR3 size: 16 residues. From germline, CDR1 is MNHNS and CDR2 SASEGT. The CDR3 spells CASSEAAGQASYEQYF. The CDR3 DNA is TGTGCCAGCAGTGAAGCGGCGGGACAGGCCTCCTACGAGCAGTACTTC.

The rearrangement uses TRBV30 and TRBJ2-2; D might be TRBD1 (6 bases). This CDR3 comprises 12 residues. V was clipped by 5 bases and J by 7 bases, with 11 bases between them. From germline, CDR1 is GTSNPN and CDR2 SVGIG (reference sequence). The CDR3 region is CAWREGVGELFF. CDR3 bases: TGTGCCTGGCGTGAGGGGGTCGGGGAGCTGTTTTTT.

This chain connects TRBV11-2 to TRBJ2-4, with TRBD1 identical over 12 bases. The CDR3 loop spans 15 amino acids. The J segment lost 6 bases and the V segment lost 7 bases, leaving 7 bases of the junction unmatched. CDR1 and CDR2 (germline): SGHAT, FQNNGV. CDR3 bases: TGTGCCAGCAACCCCTGGGGACAGGGGGCAAACATTCAGTACTTC. Encoded protein: CASNPWGQGANIQYF.